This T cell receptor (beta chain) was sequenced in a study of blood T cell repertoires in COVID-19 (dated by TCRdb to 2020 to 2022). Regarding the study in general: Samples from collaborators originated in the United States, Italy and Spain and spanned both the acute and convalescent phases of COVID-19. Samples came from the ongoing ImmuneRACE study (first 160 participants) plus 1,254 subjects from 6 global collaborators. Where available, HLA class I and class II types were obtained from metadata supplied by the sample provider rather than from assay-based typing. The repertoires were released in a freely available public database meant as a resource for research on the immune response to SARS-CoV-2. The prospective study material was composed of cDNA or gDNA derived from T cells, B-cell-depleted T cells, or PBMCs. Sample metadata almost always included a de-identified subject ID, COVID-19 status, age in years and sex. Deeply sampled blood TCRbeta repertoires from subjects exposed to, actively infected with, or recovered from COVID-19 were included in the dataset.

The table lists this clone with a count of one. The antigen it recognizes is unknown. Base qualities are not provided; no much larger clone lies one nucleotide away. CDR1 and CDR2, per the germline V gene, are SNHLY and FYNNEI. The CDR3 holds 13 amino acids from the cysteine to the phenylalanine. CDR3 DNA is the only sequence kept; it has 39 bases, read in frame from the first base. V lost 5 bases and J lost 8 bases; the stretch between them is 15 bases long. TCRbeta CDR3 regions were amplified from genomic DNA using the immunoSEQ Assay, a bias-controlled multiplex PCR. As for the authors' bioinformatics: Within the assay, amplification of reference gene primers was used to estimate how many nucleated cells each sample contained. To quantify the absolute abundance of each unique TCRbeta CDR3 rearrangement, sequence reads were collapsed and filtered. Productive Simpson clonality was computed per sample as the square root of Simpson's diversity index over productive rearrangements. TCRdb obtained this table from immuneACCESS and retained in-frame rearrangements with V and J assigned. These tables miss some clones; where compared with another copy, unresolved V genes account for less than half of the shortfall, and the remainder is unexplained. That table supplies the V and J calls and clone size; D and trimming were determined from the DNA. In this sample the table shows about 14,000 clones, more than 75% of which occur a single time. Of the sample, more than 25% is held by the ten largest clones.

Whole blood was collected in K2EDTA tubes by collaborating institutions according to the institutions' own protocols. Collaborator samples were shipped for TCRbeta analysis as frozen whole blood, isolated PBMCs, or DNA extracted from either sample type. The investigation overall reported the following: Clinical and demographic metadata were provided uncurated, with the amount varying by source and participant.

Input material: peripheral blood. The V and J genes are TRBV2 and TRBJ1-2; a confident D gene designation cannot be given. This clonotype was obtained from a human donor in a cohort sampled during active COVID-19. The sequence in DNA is TGTGCCAGCAGTCAGGAGTCCCGGGGAGGCTACACCTTC. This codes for CASSQESRGGYTF.